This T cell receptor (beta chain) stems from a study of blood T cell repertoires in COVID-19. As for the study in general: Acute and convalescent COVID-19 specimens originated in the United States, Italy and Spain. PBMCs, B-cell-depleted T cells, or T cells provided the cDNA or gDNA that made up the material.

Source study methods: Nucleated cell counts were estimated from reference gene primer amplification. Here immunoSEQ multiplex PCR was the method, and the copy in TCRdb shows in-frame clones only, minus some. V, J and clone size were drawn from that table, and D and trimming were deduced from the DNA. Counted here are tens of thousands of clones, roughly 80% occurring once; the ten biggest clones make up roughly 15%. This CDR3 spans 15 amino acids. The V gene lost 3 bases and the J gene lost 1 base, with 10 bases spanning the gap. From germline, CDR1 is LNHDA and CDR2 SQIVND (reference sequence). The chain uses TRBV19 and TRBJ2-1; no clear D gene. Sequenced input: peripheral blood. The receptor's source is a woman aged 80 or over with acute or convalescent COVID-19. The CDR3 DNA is TGTGCCAGTAGTATGTCGACGGAGTCCTACAATGAGCAGTTCTTC. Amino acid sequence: CASSMSTESYNEQFF.